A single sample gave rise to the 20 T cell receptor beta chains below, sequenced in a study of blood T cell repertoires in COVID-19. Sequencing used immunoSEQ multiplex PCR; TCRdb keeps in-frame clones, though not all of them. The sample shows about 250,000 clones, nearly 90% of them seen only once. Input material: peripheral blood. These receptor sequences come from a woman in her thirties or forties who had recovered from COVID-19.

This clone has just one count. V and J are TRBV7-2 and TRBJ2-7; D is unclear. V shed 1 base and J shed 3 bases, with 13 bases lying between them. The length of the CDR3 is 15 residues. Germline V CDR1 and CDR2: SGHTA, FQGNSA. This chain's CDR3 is CASSLEAASGYEQYF. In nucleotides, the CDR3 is TGTGCCAGCAGCTTAGAGGCGGCTAGTGGCTACGAGCAGTACTTC.

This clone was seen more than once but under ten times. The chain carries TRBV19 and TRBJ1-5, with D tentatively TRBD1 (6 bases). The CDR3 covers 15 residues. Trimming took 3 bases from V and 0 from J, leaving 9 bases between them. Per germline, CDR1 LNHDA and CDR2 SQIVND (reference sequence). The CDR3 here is CASSIGQYSNQPQHF. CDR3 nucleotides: TGTGCCAGTAGTATTGGACAGTATAGCAATCAGCCCCAGCATTTT. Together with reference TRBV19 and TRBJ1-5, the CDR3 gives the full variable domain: DGGITQSPKYLFRKEGQNVTLSCEQNLNHDAMYWYRQDPGQGLRLIYYSQIVNDFQKGDIAEGYSVSREKKESFPLTVTSAQKNPTAFYLCASSIGQYSNQPQHFGDGTRLSIL.

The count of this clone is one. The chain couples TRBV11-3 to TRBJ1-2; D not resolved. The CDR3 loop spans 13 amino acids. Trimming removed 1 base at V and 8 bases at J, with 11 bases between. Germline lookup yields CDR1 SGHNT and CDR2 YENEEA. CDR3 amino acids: CASSLAGVGGYTF. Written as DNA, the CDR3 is TGTGCCAGCAGCTTAGCCGGGGTAGGCGGCTACACCTTC.

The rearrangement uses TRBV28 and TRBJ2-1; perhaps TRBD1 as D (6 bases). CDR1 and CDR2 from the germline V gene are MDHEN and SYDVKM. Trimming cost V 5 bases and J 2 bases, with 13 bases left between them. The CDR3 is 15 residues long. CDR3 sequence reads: CASSGPRGPYNEQFF. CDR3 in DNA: TGTGCCAGCAGTGGTCCCAGGGGCCCCTACAATGAGCAGTTCTTC.

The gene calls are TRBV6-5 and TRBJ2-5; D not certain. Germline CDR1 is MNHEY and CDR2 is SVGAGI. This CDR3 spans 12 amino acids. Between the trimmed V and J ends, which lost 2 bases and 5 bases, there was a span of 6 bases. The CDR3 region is CASSYSHETQYF. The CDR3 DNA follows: TGTGCCAGCAGTTACAGCCATGAGACCCAGTACTTC.

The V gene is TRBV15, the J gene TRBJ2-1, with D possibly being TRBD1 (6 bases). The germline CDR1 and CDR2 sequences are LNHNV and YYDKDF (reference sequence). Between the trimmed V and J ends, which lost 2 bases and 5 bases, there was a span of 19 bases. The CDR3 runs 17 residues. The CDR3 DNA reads TGTGCCACCAGCAGATTCCCTGGGGGCGAAACCAACAATGAGCAGTTCTTC. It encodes CATSRFPGGETNNEQFF.

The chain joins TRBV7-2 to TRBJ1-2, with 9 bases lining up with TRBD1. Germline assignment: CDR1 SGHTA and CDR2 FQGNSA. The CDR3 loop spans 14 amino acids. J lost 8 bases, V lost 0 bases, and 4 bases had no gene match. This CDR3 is CASSLARDREGYTF. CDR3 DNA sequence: TGTGCCAGCAGCTTAGCGCGGGACAGGGAGGGCTACACCTTC.

The CDR3, as DNA: TGTGCCAGCAGTTTTGTAGGCAATCAGCCCCAGCATTTT. Translating it yields CASSFVGNQPQHF. The chain links TRBV12-3 or TRBV12-4 to TRBJ1-5, with unresolved D. With 3 bases removed from V and 2 bases from J, the gap between germline ends came to 5 bases. There are 13 residues in the CDR3.

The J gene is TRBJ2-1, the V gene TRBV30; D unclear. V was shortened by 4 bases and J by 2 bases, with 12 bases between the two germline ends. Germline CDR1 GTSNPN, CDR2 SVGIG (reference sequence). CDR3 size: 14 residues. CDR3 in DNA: TGTGCCTGGACATCGACACCGGCCTACAATGAGCAGTTCTTC. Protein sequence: CAWTSTPAYNEQFF. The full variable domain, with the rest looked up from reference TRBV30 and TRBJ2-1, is SQTIHQWPATLVQPVGSPLSLECTVEGTSNPNLYWYRQAAGRGLQLLFYSVGIGQISSEVPQNLSASRPQDRQFILSSKKLLLSDSGFYLCAWTSTPAYNEQFFGPGTRLTVL.

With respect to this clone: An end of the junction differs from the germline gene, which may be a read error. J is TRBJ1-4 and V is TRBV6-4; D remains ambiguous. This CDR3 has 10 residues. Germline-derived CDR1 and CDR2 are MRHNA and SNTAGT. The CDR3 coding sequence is TGTGCCAGCAGTGACTATGGCGGGAATTTT. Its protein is CASSDYGGNF.

CDR3 sequence (DNA): TGTGCCAGCAGAGAGTATAATGAAAAACTGTTTTTT. It translates to CASREYNEKLFF. V is TRBV2 and J is TRBJ1-4; D is undetermined. The CDR3 has 12 amino acids. CDR1 SNHLY and CDR2 FYNNEI come from the germline V gene. V was clipped by 6 bases and J by 4 bases, with 6 bases between them.

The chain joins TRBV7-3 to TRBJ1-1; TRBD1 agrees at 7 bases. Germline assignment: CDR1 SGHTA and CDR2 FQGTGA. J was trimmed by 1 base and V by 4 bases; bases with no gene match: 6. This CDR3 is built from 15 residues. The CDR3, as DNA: TGTGCCAGCAGCTCAGGGGGACAGTCGAACACTGAAGCTTTCTTT. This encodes CASSSGGQSNTEAFF.

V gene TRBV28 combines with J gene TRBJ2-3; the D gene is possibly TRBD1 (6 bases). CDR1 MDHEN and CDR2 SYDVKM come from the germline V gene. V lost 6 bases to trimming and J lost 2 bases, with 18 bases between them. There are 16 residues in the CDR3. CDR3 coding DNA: TGTGCCAGCAGGGGGTTGCAGGGGCGTTCCACAGATACGCAGTATTTT. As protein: CASRGLQGRSTDTQYF.

The CDR3, as DNA: TGTGCCAGCAGCTTACTTCAGGGAATCTACACCTTC. This codes for CASSLLQGIYTF. J is TRBJ1-2 and V is TRBV7-9; D may be TRBD1 (5 bases). Germline CDR1 is SEHNR and CDR2 is FQNEAQ (reference sequence). The CDR3 runs to 12 residues. V was pared by 2 bases and J by 10 bases, with 11 bases between.

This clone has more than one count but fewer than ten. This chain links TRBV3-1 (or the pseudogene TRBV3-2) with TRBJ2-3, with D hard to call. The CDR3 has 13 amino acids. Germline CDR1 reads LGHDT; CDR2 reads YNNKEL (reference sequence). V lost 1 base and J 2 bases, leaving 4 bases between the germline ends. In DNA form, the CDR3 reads TGTGCCAGCAGCCAAGTCATCACAGATACGCAGTATTTT. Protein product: CASSQVITDTQYF.

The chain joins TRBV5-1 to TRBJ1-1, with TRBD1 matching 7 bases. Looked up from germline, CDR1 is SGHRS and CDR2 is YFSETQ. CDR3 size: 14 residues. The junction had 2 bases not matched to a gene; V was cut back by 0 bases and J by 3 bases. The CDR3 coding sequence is TGCGCCAGCAGCTTGGACAGGGGAGACACTGAAGCTTTCTTT. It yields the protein CASSLDRGDTEAFF.

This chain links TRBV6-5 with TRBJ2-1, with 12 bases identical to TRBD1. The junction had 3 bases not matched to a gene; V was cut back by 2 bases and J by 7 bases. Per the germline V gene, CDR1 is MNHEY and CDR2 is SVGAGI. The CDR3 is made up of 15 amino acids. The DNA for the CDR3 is TGTGCCAGCAGTTACGGGACAGGGGGCGGGAATGAGCAGTTCTTC. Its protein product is CASSYGTGGGNEQFF.

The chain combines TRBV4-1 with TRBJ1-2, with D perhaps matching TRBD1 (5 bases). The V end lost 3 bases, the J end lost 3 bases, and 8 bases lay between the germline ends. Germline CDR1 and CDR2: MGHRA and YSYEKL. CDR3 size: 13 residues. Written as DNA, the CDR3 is TGCGCCAGCAGCCAGGGGCCCGACTATGGCTACACCTTC. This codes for CASSQGPDYGYTF.

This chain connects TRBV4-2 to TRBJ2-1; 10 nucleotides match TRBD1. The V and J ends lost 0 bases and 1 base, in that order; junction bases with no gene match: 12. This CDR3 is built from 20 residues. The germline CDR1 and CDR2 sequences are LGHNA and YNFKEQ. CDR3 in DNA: TGTGCCAGCAGCCAAGATAGGTGGACAGGGGGGTTAGGGTCCTACAATGAGCAGTTCTTC. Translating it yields CASSQDRWTGGLGSYNEQFF.

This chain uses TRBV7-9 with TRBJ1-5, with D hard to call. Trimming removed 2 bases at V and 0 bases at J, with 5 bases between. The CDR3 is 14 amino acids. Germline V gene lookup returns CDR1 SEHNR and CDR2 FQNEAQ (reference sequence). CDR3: CASSLHSSNQPQHF. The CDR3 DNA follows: TGTGCCAGCAGCTTACACAGTAGCAATCAGCCCCAGCATTTT.